This T cell receptor beta chain was captured by sequencing in a study of tumor-infiltrating lymphocytes in primary liver carcinoma. Background on the study: The patient population consisted of men and women between 30 and 69 years of age. Sequenced samples came back with roughly 3.65 to 8 million productive TCRbeta reads, and the counts looked alike across tissue types.

From around 0.5 ug of total RNA, TCR beta-specific cDNA was reverse-transcribed using a constant-region primer. Employing slightly modified ARM-PCR, three nested multiplex PCR rounds were run, and these gave rise to the TCR beta libraries. A C-beta reverse primer and TRBV1-TRBV30 forward primers served in each of the first two PCR rounds, at 10 cycles apiece. TCRdb itself ran the multiplex PCR reads through MiXCR, one entry per CDR3 protein. This sample has 250,000 to 400,000 distinct CDR3 sequences; 65% occur once, and the top ten carry around 9.5%. Germline CDR1 reads SQVTM; CDR2 reads ANQGSEA. The CDR3 extends over 13 amino acids. About this clonotype itself: One end of the junction is discordant with germline, which a read error may explain.

The source of the blood RNA was unsorted whole blood, and germline DNA was extracted as well. With chronic HBV infection, the patients were also treatment-naive. The authors collected four milliliters of peripheral blood before surgery. The receptor was isolated from a man aged 35 to 55 with primary liver carcinoma and hepatitis B virus infection. This rearrangement joins TRBV29-1 to TRBJ2-7; D possibly matches TRBD1 or TRBD2 (5 bases each). Sequences were obtained from peripheral blood. The DNA of the CDR3 is TGCAGTGTTGTCCCGGGGCAGATGTACGAGCAGTACTTC. Protein sequence: CSVVPGQMYEQYF.